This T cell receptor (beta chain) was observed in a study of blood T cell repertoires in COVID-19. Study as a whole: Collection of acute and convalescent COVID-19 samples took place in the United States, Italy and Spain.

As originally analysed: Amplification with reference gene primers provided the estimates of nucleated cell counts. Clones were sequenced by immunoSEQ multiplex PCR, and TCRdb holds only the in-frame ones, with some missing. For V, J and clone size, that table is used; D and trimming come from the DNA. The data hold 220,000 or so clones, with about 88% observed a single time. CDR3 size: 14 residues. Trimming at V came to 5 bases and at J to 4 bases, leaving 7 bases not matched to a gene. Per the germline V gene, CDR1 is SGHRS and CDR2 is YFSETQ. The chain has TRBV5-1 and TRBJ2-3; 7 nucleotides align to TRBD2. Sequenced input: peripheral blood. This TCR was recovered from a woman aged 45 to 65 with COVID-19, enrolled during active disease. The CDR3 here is CASSRRSGADTQYF. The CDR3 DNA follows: TGCGCCAGCAGTCGGCGGAGCGGGGCAGATACGCAGTATTTT.